The rows below give T cell receptor beta chains drawn from one sample of a study of control samples from healthy donors and cancer patients. Method: immunoSEQ multiplex PCR; TCRdb's copy keeps in-frame clones and lacks some. The sample carries 120,000 or so clones, around 93% recorded once. Sequences were obtained from blood. Receptor source: a man in his late teens or twenties in good health. Both conserved end residues are part of each CDR3. The order of the fields is D gene, V gene, J gene, clone size, CDR3 DNA, CDR3 protein. The D gene is left open where the match is weak. Clone size is shown for a subset of rows, as once, few, many or a class of expanded clone.

-	TRBV3-1/TRBV3-2	TRBJ1-1	-	TGTGCCAGCAGCCAGGAGGGCGGGGACACTGAAGCTTTCTTT	CASSQEGGDTEAFF
-	TRBV24-1	TRBJ1-4	-	TGTGCCACCAGTACTGGGAGTGAAAAACTGTTTTTT	CATSTGSEKLFF
TRBD1	TRBV2	TRBJ1-2	-	TGTGCCAGGTCGGACAGGGACTATGGCTACACCTTC	CARSDRDYGYTF
TRBD1	TRBV7-9	TRBJ1-2	-	TGTGCCAGCAGCTACAACTCCCGGGACAGGGGAAGCGGCTACACCTTC	CASSYNSRDRGSGYTF
-	TRBV30	TRBJ1-6	-	TGTGCCTGGAGAGCAGGGCTCCATAATTCACCCCTCCACTTT	CAWRAGLHNSPLHF
-	TRBV30	TRBJ1-1	-	TGTGCCTGGACAGTCTTACAGAACACTGAAGCTTTCTTT	CAWTVLQNTEAFF
-	TRBV5-8	TRBJ1-1	-	TGTGCCAGCAGCCGGACAGTGGACGGGGCCCCTGAAGCTTTCTTT	CASSRTVDGAPEAFF
-	TRBV10-3	TRBJ1-3	-	TGTGCCATCAGTGAGGGACTGATTTCTGGAAACACCATATATTTT	CAISEGLISGNTIYF
-	TRBV15	TRBJ1-5	-	TGTGCCACCAGCAGAGGCAGGGACGGGAATCAGCCCCAGCATTTT	CATSRGRDGNQPQHF
-	TRBV7-3	TRBJ1-1	-	TGTGCCAGCAGCCGAACAGGGCCCCCTAACACTGAAGCTTTCTTT	CASSRTGPPNTEAFF
-	TRBV18	TRBJ1-4	-	TGTGCCAGCTCACGAACCGATGAAAAACTGTTTTTT	CASSRTDEKLFF
-	TRBV4-1	TRBJ2-7	-	TGCGCCAGCAGCCAAAATAGGTCAGCCTACGAGCAGTACTTC	CASSQNRSAYEQYF
-	TRBV18	TRBJ1-1	-	TGTGCCAGCTCACCCTCGGGGGGAGGTATGAACACTGAAGCTTTCTTT	CASSPSGGGMNTEAFF
TRBD1	TRBV6-1	TRBJ1-2	-	TGTGCCAGCAGTGAAGCGGGGACAGTCTGGTGGGTGAACTATGGCTACACCTTC	CASSEAGTVWWVNYGYTF
-	TRBV6-5	TRBJ2-7	-	TGTGCCAGCGCCTTAGACGAGCAGTACTTC	CASALDEQYF
-	TRBV6-2/TRBV6-3	TRBJ2-6	-	TGTGCCAGCAGTTACTCACGCGAGGTCCAGGCCAACGTCCTGACTTTC	CASSYSREVQANVLTF
-	TRBV6-1	TRBJ2-7	-	TGTGCCAGCAGTGAAGCTCAGCGGTCCTCCTACGAGCAGTACTTC	CASSEAQRSSYEQYF
-	TRBV6-5	TRBJ1-3	-	TGTGCCAGCCGCCAGGGAGGTTGGGACACCATATATTTT	CASRQGGWDTIYF
TRBD2	TRBV7-6	TRBJ2-7	-	TGTGCCAGCAGCTTAGATCCTAGCGGACTAAGAGAGCAGTACTTC	CASSLDPSGLREQYF
-	TRBV2	TRBJ2-7	-	TGTGCCAGCTTAGGGACCGAAAACTCCTACGAGCAGTACTTC	CASLGTENSYEQYF
-	TRBV10-2	TRBJ1-1	once	TGCGCCAGCAGTTTTAAGGATAACACTGAAGCTTTCTTT	CASSFKDNTEAFF
TRBD1	TRBV19	TRBJ2-7	-	TGTGCCAGTGCCCGGGACAGGGGGACTTACGAGCAGTACTTC	CASARDRGTYEQYF
TRBD1	TRBV29-1	TRBJ2-2	-	TGCAGCGTTGGCGACAGGGGCACCGGGGAGCTGTTTTTT	CSVGDRGTGELFF
-	TRBV6-6	TRBJ1-1	-	TGTGCCAGCAGTTACTCGGATGTAAGTGTAACTGAAGCTTTCTTT	CASSYSDVSVTEAFF
-	TRBV6-5	TRBJ2-7	-	TGTGCCAGCAGTTCCTGGATCTCCTACGAGCAGTACTTC	CASSSWISYEQYF
-	TRBV19	TRBJ1-5	-	TGTGCCAGTAGTATGATTTCTACAGACGGGCACCAGCCCCAGCATTTT	CASSMISTDGHQPQHF
-	TRBV19	TRBJ1-1	-	TGTGCCAGTAGACAGGGCCTCACTGAAGCTTTCTTT	CASRQGLTEAFF
TRBD2	TRBV5-1	TRBJ2-1	-	TGCGCCAGCAGCCTGGCATCGGGGGGACTCAATTGGTACAATGAGCAGTTCTTC	CASSLASGGLNWYNEQFF
TRBD1	TRBV28	TRBJ2-7	-	TGTGCCAGCAGTTTATACGACAGGGGGCTAGAAGACGAGCAGTACTTC	CASSLYDRGLEDEQYF
-	TRBV27	TRBJ1-5	-	TGTGCCAGCAGTCTCCGGTGGGCTGGCAATCAGCCCCAGCATTTT	CASSLRWAGNQPQHF
TRBD1	TRBV29-1	TRBJ2-3	once	TGCAGCGTGGGCAGGACAGGGATTAGCACAGATACGCAGTATTTT	CSVGRTGISTDTQYF
-	TRBV30	TRBJ2-7	-	TGTGCCTGTAGCGAGCCCCAAGTTATCTACGAGCAGTACTTC	CACSEPQVIYEQYF
TRBD1	TRBV10-3	TRBJ1-4	-	TGTGCCATCAGTGCAACGCCGGGACAGCATGAAAAACTGTTTTTT	CAISATPGQHEKLFF
-	TRBV27	TRBJ1-4	-	TGTGCCAGCAGCCGGGACGGAACTAATGAAAAACTGTTTTTT	CASSRDGTNEKLFF
-	TRBV5-1	TRBJ2-1	-	TGCGCCAGCAGCTCCCGGGACGGGCCGAGGAATGAGCAGTTCTTC	CASSSRDGPRNEQFF
-	TRBV2	TRBJ1-1	once	TGTGCCAGCAGAGAGGGGGACCGAGGGATGAACACTGAAGCTTTCTTT	CASREGDRGMNTEAFF
-	TRBV2	TRBJ2-7	-	TGTGCCAGCAGAGTCGGGATCTTTGGCGAGCAGTACTTC	CASRVGIFGEQYF
-	TRBV6-2/TRBV6-3	TRBJ2-5	-	TGTGCCAGCAGTCAGAATGAAGGGGGTCGGGAGACCCAGTACTTC	CASSQNEGGRETQYF
TRBD1	TRBV6-7	TRBJ2-2	-	TGTGCCAGCAGTTACTGGGACAGGAAGAACACCGGGGAGCTGTTTTTT	CASSYWDRKNTGELFF
-	TRBV6-4	TRBJ1-2	once	TGTGCCAGCAGCGATCTCGGGGTGGGAGGCTACACCTTC	CASSDLGVGGYTF
TRBD1	TRBV5-5	TRBJ1-2	-	TGTGCCAGCAGAATTCCAGGGGGCAAGGGTGGCTACACCTTC	CASRIPGGKGGYTF
-	TRBV7-3	TRBJ2-1	-	TGTGCCAGCAGCTTAATCGGCCGGGACTACAATGAGCAGTTCTTC	CASSLIGRDYNEQFF
-	TRBV7-3	TRBJ2-3	-	TGTGCCAGCAGCTTAGTAGGGGTCTCATACACAGATACGCAGTATTTT	CASSLVGVSYTDTQYF
-	TRBV12-3/TRBV12-4	TRBJ2-7	-	TGTGCCAGCAGCCTTCGGGGGTACGGGCAGTACTTC	CASSLRGYGQYF
-	TRBV10-3	TRBJ1-2	once	TGTGCCATTCACCAGGACAGTAACTATGGCTACACCTTC	CAIHQDSNYGYTF
-	TRBV3-1/TRBV3-2	TRBJ1-3	-	TGTGCCAGCAGCCCCCGGGCCTCTGGAAACACCATATATTTT	CASSPRASGNTIYF
-	TRBV6-5	TRBJ1-5	-	TGTGCCAGCAGGGGAAAGTGGAATCAGCCCCAGCATTTT	CASRGKWNQPQHF
-	TRBV10-3	TRBJ1-2	once	TGTGCCATCAGTAAAGATAGAGGTCAGCCCCCAAAGGGAGGTGGCTACACCTTC	CAISKDRGQPPKGGGYTF
TRBD1	TRBV27	TRBJ1-2	-	TGTGCCAGCACCCCGACAGGGGCTCCTAACTATGGCTACACCTTC	CASTPTGAPNYGYTF
-	TRBV7-9	TRBJ1-6	once	TGTGCCAGCAGCATTCAGAAGACACCCCTCCACTTT	CASSIQKTPLHF